The rows below give T cell receptor beta chains drawn from one sample of a study of vaccination and CD4 T cells after COVID-19. These receptors are not linked to any known antigen. TCRdb itself ran the PCR reads through MiXCR, one entry per CDR3 protein. The sample shows under 15,000 distinct CDR3 sequences, over 55% of them seen only once. The specimen sequenced was CD4+ T cells from blood, cultured in vitro. These receptors all stem from a human donor who had recovered from COVID-19. The CDR3 runs from the conserved cysteine through the conserved F or W. A D gene is named only where the DNA matches it firmly. Expanded clones get a size class; other rows say once, few or many, or leave the size out.

V: TRBV6-5
D: .
size: .
J: TRBJ2-3
CDR3: CASSYLRSADTQYF
DNA: TGTGCCAGCAGTTACTTACGCTCGGCAGATACGCAGTATTTT

V: TRBV2
D: TRBD2
size: .
J: TRBJ2-1
CDR3: CASSELGRGSYNEQFF
DNA: TGTGCCAGCAGTGAACTCGGGAGGGGATCCTACAATGAGCAGTTCTTC

V: TRBV6-5
D: TRBD2
size: .
J: TRBJ2-1
CDR3: CASSYTSGPDNEQFF
DNA: TGTGCCAGCAGTTATACTAGCGGGCCTGACAATGAGCAGTTCTTC

V: TRBV20-1
D: .
size: once
J: TRBJ1-4
CDR3: CSAREDGDNEKLFF
DNA: TGCAGTGCTAGAGAGGACGGGGATAATGAAAAACTGTTTTTT

V: TRBV7-6
D: .
size: few
J: TRBJ1-3
CDR3: CASSLQGLSSGNTIYF
DNA: TGTGCCAGCAGCTTACAGGGGCTTAGCTCTGGAAACACCATATATTTT

V: TRBV2
D: .
size: .
J: TRBJ2-5
CDR3: CASNQETQYF
DNA: TGTGCCAGCAATCAAGAGACCCAGTACTTC

V: TRBV20-1
D: TRBD2
size: once
J: TRBJ2-5
CDR3: CSAPQRSSGRLETQYF
DNA: TGCAGTGCTCCTCAGCGGAGTAGCGGGAGGTTGGAGACCCAGTACTTC

V: TRBV5-8
D: TRBD2
size: .
J: TRBJ2-5
CDR3: CASSPETGTSSSVETQYF
DNA: TGTGCCAGCAGCCCAGAAACCGGGACTAGCTCTTCTGTGGAGACCCAGTACTTC

V: TRBV15
D: TRBD2
size: once
J: TRBJ2-5
CDR3: CATSGLGGRQQETQYF
DNA: TGTGCCACCAGTGGTCTTGGCGGGAGGCAACAAGAGACCCAGTACTTC

V: TRBV19
D: TRBD2
size: few
J: TRBJ2-1
CDR3: CASSPTSGRVGEQFF
DNA: TGTGCCAGTAGTCCAACTAGCGGGAGGGTCGGTGAGCAGTTCTTC

V: TRBV10-3
D: .
size: .
J: TRBJ1-3
CDR3: CAISEVGGNTIYF
DNA: TGTGCCATCAGTGAAGTAGGAGGAAACACCATATATTTT

V: TRBV7-2
D: TRBD1
size: .
J: TRBJ1-1
CDR3: CASSPGTGGAGRAFF
DNA: TGTGCCAGCAGCCCCGGGACAGGGGGCGCAGGGAGGGCTTTCTTT

V: TRBV24-1
D: .
size: few
J: TRBJ2-5
CDR3: CATSASPVPTETQYF
DNA: TGTGCCACCAGTGCCTCCCCCGTCCCCACGGAGACCCAGTACTTC

V: TRBV28
D: .
size: .
J: TRBJ2-7
CDR3: CASGLTYEQYF
DNA: TGTGCCAGCGGACTGACCTACGAGCAGTACTTC

V: TRBV7-2
D: TRBD1
size: .
J: TRBJ1-2
CDR3: CASSSGQGDYGYTF
DNA: TGTGCCAGCAGCTCAGGACAGGGGGACTATGGCTACACCTTC

V: TRBV2
D: .
size: once
J: TRBJ2-5
CDR3: CASSEDLSYQETQYF
DNA: TGTGCCAGCAGTGAGGACCTGTCGTACCAAGAGACCCAGTACTTC

V: TRBV20-1
D: .
size: .
J: TRBJ2-1
CDR3: CSARVYPSSYNEQFF
DNA: TGCAGTGCTAGAGTCTACCCGAGCTCCTACAATGAGCAGTTCTTC

V: TRBV6-1
D: .
size: once
J: TRBJ1-2
CDR3: CASSPTDGVDRYTF
DNA: TGTGCCAGCAGTCCCACCGACGGAGTCGATCGCTACACCTTC

V: TRBV2
D: .
size: .
J: TRBJ2-1
CDR3: CASKVGFGNEQFF
DNA: TGTGCCAGCAAGGTAGGGTTCGGCAATGAGCAGTTCTTC

V: TRBV6-2/TRBV6-3
D: TRBD2
size: few
J: TRBJ2-3
CDR3: CASRILATDTQYF
DNA: TGTGCCAGCAGGATACTAGCGACAGATACGCAGTATTTT